This T cell receptor beta chain was captured by sequencing in a study of blood T cells in healthy people across ages. This clonotype has only a few counts. Its target is unknown. The use of a sample-barcoded 5' primer and a J-beta primer mix characterized a second PCR of 7 to 11 cycles. Template switching added a 12-random-nucleotide identifier to every cDNA molecule. From the 5' RACE reads, TCRdb called clonotypes with MiXCR, one entry per CDR3 protein. Among 650,000 to 1,000,000 distinct CDR3 sequences, around 36% were seen once, and the ten largest hold roughly 13%. Trimming took 5 bases from V and 7 from J; bases not matched to a gene: 10. Germline V gene lookup returns CDR1 MNHEY and CDR2 SVGAGI. The CDR3 runs to 15 residues. General observations from the study: It was not known whether donors were CMV positive (a possible confounder of expanded clonotype changes). Older age went with lower TCR beta diversity per million T cells, in a roughly linear way.

J is TRBJ1-5 and V is TRBV6-5; 8 positions agree with TRBD1. The receptor was derived from a man aged 18 to 30 in good health. Sequencing used blood. CDR3 residues: CASSSRDRKGQPQHF. The DNA for the CDR3 is TGTGCCAGCAGTAGCCGGGACAGGAAGGGACAGCCCCAGCATTTT.